These 26 T cell receptor beta chains were all obtained from the same sample, sequenced in a study of blood T cell repertoires in COVID-19. Assay used: immunoSEQ multiplex PCR; TCRdb lists only in-frame clones, some missing. Here the sample spans about 180,000 clones, about 81% being singletons. The sequenced sample consisted of peripheral blood. The receptors derive from a woman of 80 years or more with COVID-19, enrolled during active disease.

This chain connects TRBV25-1 to TRBJ2-5; the match to TRBD2 covers 11 bases. After removal of 2 bases from V and 3 bases from J, the junction contained 11 bases not matched to a gene. The germline V gene has CDR1 MGHDK and CDR2 SYGVNS. The CDR3 runs 18 residues. CDR3 region: CASSELLAGGPGKETQYF. Here the CDR3 DNA reads TGTGCCAGCAGTGAACTGTTAGCGGGAGGGCCAGGGAAAGAGACCCAGTACTTC.

This clone was seen a few times. The V gene is TRBV11-2, the J gene TRBJ2-3; 9 bases map to TRBD2. The CDR3 length is 16 residues. Germline-derived CDR1 and CDR2 are SGHAT and FQNNGV. V dropped 4 bases and J dropped 6; count of bases not matched to a gene: 11. CDR3 coding DNA: TGTGCCAGCAGCTCACTATTAGCGGGAGTCGGGGATACGCAGTATTTT. Its protein is CASSSLLAGVGDTQYF.

CDR3 in amino acids: CASSVWRGQRNTGELFF. CDR3 DNA sequence: TGTGCCAGCAGCGTTTGGCGGGGACAGCGAAACACCGGGGAGCTGTTTTTT. This chain links TRBV7-9 with TRBJ2-2, with TRBD1 as a possible D gene (7 bases). Trimming pared 5 bases from V and 2 bases from J, leaving 18 bases between. There are 17 residues in the CDR3. The V gene's germline CDR1 is SEHNR and CDR2 FQNEAQ (reference sequence).

This clone appeared a single time. The gene calls are TRBV27 and TRBJ2-5, with TRBD2 matching over 7 bases. CDR1 MNHEY and CDR2 SMNVEV come from the germline V gene (reference sequence). The length of the CDR3 is 16 residues. The trim removed 2 bases at V and 2 bases at J, leaving 8 bases unmatched. The CDR3 DNA is TGTGCCAGCAGTTTAAGTTTAGCGGGCGCTCAAGAGACCCAGTACTTC. Translated: CASSLSLAGAQETQYF.

This clone has ten or more counts. The chain links TRBV2 to TRBJ1-1; no reliable D call. Looked up from germline, CDR1 is SNHLY and CDR2 is FYNNEI. The CDR3 length is 11 residues. The V and J ends lost 6 bases and 7 bases respectively, with 9 bases between them. For the CDR3, the DNA is TGTGCCAGCAGCCACGGACTTGAAGCTTTCTTT. Protein product: CASSHGLEAFF.

The chain joins TRBV19 to TRBJ2-7; 12 bases match TRBD2. J lost 4 bases, V lost 1 base, and 8 bases had no gene match. Per germline, CDR1 LNHDA and CDR2 SQIVND (reference sequence). This CDR3 is 17 amino acids long. The chain's CDR3 is CASSIGSNLAGGYEQYF. CDR3 coding DNA: TGTGCCAGTAGTATAGGCTCAAATCTAGCGGGAGGGTACGAGCAGTACTTC.

The chain is built from TRBV18 and TRBJ1-1, with D perhaps TRBD1 (6 bases). Trimming took 1 base from V and 4 from J, leaving 13 bases between them. Germline V gene data show CDR1 as KGHSH and CDR2 as LQKENI. The CDR3 spans 15 residues. CDR3 protein: CASSPRYRAPTEAFF. The CDR3 DNA is TGTGCCAGCTCACCACGTTACAGGGCTCCCACTGAAGCTTTCTTT.

This clone was seen a few times. This rearrangement joins TRBV15 to TRBJ2-1, with 8 bases that match TRBD2. Per germline, CDR1 LNHNV and CDR2 YYDKDF (reference sequence). The CDR3 is 16 residues long. The J segment lost 10 bases and the V segment lost 3 bases, leaving 14 bases of the junction unmatched. In DNA form, the CDR3 reads TGTGCCACCAGCAGGTCATCAGCGGGAGCCCCCCCAGAGCAGTTCTTC. Protein product: CATSRSSAGAPPEQFF. Full variable domain (remainder filled in from reference TRBV15 and TRBJ2-1): DAMVIQNPRYQVTQFGKPVTLSCSQTLNHNVMYWYQQKSSQAPKLLFHYYDKDFNNEADTPDNFQSRRPNTSFCFLDIRSPGLGDTAMYLCATSRSSAGAPPEQFFGPGTRLTVL.

This clone appeared once. The rearrangement joins TRBV4-3 to TRBJ2-2, with D perhaps matching TRBD1 (6 bases). Between the trimmed V and J ends, which lost 2 bases and 4 bases, there was a span of 8 bases. The CDR3 has 14 residues. CDR1 and CDR2 (germline): LGHNA, YSLEER. CDR3 nucleotide sequence: TGCGCCAGCAGCCAATTCAGGGGCACCGGGGAGCTGTTTTTT. Residues: CASSQFRGTGELFF.

This clone was seen more than once but under ten times. The V gene is TRBV19, the J gene TRBJ1-2; D is ambiguous. The CDR3 runs 11 residues. Deletions cut 3 bases from V and 7 bases from J, with 6 bases between. Germline V gene sequence: CDR1 LNHDA, CDR2 SQIVND (reference sequence). The CDR3 bases are TGTGCCAGTAGTATGTGGAGTGGCTACACCTTC. Protein sequence: CASSMWSGYTF.

This chain joins TRBV2 and TRBJ2-5, with a possible D match to TRBD2 (6 bases). Trimming stripped 6 bases from V and 5 bases from J, with 13 bases between. The CDR3 is 13 amino acids. CDR1 and CDR2 from the germline V gene are SNHLY and FYNNEI. CDR3 DNA sequence: TGTGCCAGCAGGTCTAGCGTATCCGAGACCCAGTACTTC. Protein product: CASRSSVSETQYF.

In its sample, this clone was seen a few times. The genes are TRBV7-2 and TRBJ2-7; 11 bases match TRBD2. CDR1 and CDR2 from the germline V gene are SGHTA and FQGNSA. J gave up 4 bases and V 6 bases, and 5 bases lay outside the gene matches. The CDR3 totals 14 residues. The CDR3 spells CASRTSGGDYEQYF. DNA of the CDR3: TGTGCCAGCAGAACTAGCGGGGGAGATTACGAGCAGTACTTC.

The V gene is TRBV7-6, the J gene TRBJ1-2, with D perhaps TRBD1 (6 bases). Trimming took off 2 bases at V and 5 bases at J, with 9 bases between the two ends. The CDR3 is 13 residues long. CDR1 is SGHVS, CDR2 FNYEAQ, per germline. CDR3: CASSLQQGYGYTF. As DNA, the CDR3 is TGTGCCAGCAGCTTACAACAGGGATATGGCTACACCTTC.

This chain links TRBV3-1 (or the pseudogene TRBV3-2) with TRBJ2-7; weak D call: TRBD2 (6 bases). Germline V gene sequence: CDR1 LGHDT, CDR2 YNNKEL (reference sequence). This CDR3 has 14 amino acids. Between the trimmed V and J ends, which lost 4 bases and 2 bases, there was a span of 12 bases. CDR3 sequence (DNA): TGTGCCAGCAGCCGCCGTGGAGGGACCTACGAGCAGTACTTC. Encoded protein: CASSRRGGTYEQYF.

V usage is TRBV5-4 and J usage is TRBJ1-4; D is unresolved. Germline-derived CDR1 and CDR2 are SGHNT and YYREEE (reference sequence). Trimming left V 2 bases short and J 4 bases short, with 12 bases between. This CDR3 has 15 residues. CDR3 residues: CASSFRGLRNEKLFF. As DNA, the CDR3 is TGTGCCAGCAGCTTTCGAGGACTTCGTAATGAAAAACTGTTTTTT.

The J gene is TRBJ2-7, the V gene TRBV7-9, with D maybe TRBD2 (6 bases). The V gene lost 3 bases and the J gene lost 2 bases, with 14 bases spanning the gap. CDR1 is SEHNR and CDR2 is FQNEAQ in the germline V gene (reference sequence). This CDR3 is built from 15 residues. CDR3 protein: CASSLARGLAYEQYF. CDR3 bases: TGTGCCAGCAGCTTGGCCCGGGGACTGGCCTACGAGCAGTACTTC.

This clone was counted a single time. This chain links TRBV5-4 with TRBJ2-3, with 8 bases identical to TRBD1. J lost 5 bases, V lost 3 bases, and 8 bases had no gene match. The CDR3 has 15 amino acids. The V gene's germline CDR1 is SGHNT and CDR2 YYREEE (reference sequence). CDR3 sequence: CASSSPRTGRDTQYF. The CDR3 nucleotides are TGTGCCAGCAGCTCGCCCCGGACAGGGAGAGATACGCAGTATTTT.

The chain has TRBV14 and TRBJ2-3; D not certain. The germline CDR1 and CDR2 sequences are SGHDN and FVKESK. V was cut by 2 bases and J by 8 bases, with 8 bases left in between. The length of the CDR3 is 12 residues. As DNA, the CDR3 is TGTGCCAGCAGCCAAATGACGGGTACGCAGTATTTT. Its protein is CASSQMTGTQYF. Full variable domain (outside the CDR3, taken from reference TRBV14 and TRBJ2-3): EAGVTQFPSHSVIEKGQTVTLRCDPISGHDNLYWYRRVMGKEIKFLLHFVKESKQDESGMPNNRFLAERTGGTYSTLKVQPAELEDSGVYFCASSQMTGTQYFGPGTRLTVL.

This rearrangement joins TRBV5-1 to TRBJ2-7; the D is unclear. Per the germline V gene, CDR1 is SGHRS and CDR2 is YFSETQ. This CDR3 spans 14 amino acids. V lost 0 bases and J 0 bases, leaving 7 bases between the germline ends. This CDR3 is CASSLVSDSYEQYF. The CDR3 region has the DNA TGCGCCAGCAGCTTGGTGTCAGACTCCTACGAGCAGTACTTC.

In this sample, this clone turned up a few times. The gene calls are TRBV19 and TRBJ1-4; D may be TRBD1 (5 bases). The CDR3 is made up of 15 amino acids. V lost 5 bases to trimming and J lost 7 bases, with 17 bases between them. Germline V gene sequence: CDR1 LNHDA, CDR2 SQIVND (reference sequence). The CDR3 DNA is TGTGCCAGTAGTCCTCAAGGAGGGGACTTTGAAAAACTGTTTTTT. It encodes CASSPQGGDFEKLFF.

The chain carries TRBV5-1 and TRBJ2-2; 7 bases match TRBD2. V lost 4 bases to trimming and J lost 5 bases; unmatched junction nucleotides: 17. Germline V CDR1 and CDR2: SGHRS, YFSETQ. CDR3 size: 18 residues. DNA of the CDR3: TGCGCCAGCAGCCCCCGGAGGGTTCTAGCGGCTCGGACCGGGGAGCTGTTTTTT. As protein: CASSPRRVLAARTGELFF.

V and J are TRBV9 and TRBJ2-1, with D maybe TRBD2 (7 bases). This CDR3 contains 16 residues. Trimming left V 3 bases short and J 4 bases short, with 17 bases between. CDR1 and CDR2 from the germline V gene are SGDLS and YYNGEE. The CDR3 loop is CASSAEGGASYNEQFF. CDR3 nucleotide sequence: TGTGCCAGCAGCGCCGAGGGGGGGGCATCGTACAATGAGCAGTTCTTC.

The chain couples TRBV28 to TRBJ1-2; 10 bases fit TRBD1. Germline values: CDR1 MDHEN, CDR2 SYDVKM. Trimming at V came to 6 bases and at J to 2 bases, leaving 12 bases not matched to a gene. The CDR3 length is 17 residues. Here the CDR3 DNA reads TGTGCCAGCAGCCTACCCGGGACAGGGGTTTCCAACTATGGCTACACCTTC. Amino acids: CASSLPGTGVSNYGYTF.

The J gene is TRBJ1-1, the V gene TRBV27; possible D gene TRBD1, 5 bases. From germline, CDR1 is MNHEY and CDR2 SMNVEV (reference sequence). V gave up 5 bases and J gave up 6 bases, with 13 bases separating them. This CDR3 has 13 residues. CDR3 region: CASSPQATAEAFF. The CDR3 DNA is TGTGCCAGCAGTCCACAAGCGACAGCTGAAGCTTTCTTT.

The chain combines TRBV5-1 with TRBJ2-1, with 8 bases aligning to TRBD2. In germline, CDR1 is SGHRS, CDR2 YFSETQ. J gave up 5 bases and V 10 bases, and 11 bases lay outside the gene matches. The CDR3 loop spans 14 amino acids. This chain's CDR3 is CAPRGGLGNNEQFF. CDR3 coding DNA: TGCGCCCCCAGAGGGGGACTAGGAAACAATGAGCAGTTCTTC.

The count of this clone is one. The chain combines TRBV27 with TRBJ1-4; 8 bases line up with TRBD1. The CDR3 consists of 17 residues. J gave up 2 bases and V 0 bases, and 5 bases lay outside the gene matches. Germline V gene data show CDR1 as MNHEY and CDR2 as SMNVEV (reference sequence). The CDR3 nucleotides read TGTGCCAGCAGTTTATCACGGACAGGGTCTACTAATGAAAAACTGTTTTTT. Protein sequence: CASSLSRTGSTNEKLFF.